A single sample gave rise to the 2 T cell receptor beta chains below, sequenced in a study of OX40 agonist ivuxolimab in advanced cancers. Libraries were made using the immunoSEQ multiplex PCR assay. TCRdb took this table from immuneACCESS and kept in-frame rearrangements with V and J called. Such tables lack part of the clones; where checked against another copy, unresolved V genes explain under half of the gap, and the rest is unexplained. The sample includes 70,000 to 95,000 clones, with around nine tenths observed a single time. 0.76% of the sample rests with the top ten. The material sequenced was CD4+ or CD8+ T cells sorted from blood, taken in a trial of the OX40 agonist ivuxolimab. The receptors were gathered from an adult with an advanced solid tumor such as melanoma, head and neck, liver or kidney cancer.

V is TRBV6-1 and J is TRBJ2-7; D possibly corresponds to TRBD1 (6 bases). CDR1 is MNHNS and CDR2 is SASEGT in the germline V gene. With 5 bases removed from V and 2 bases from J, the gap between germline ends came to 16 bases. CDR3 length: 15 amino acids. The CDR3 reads CASSRTALSAYEQYF. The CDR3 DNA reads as TGTGCCAGCAGTAGGACAGCCCTATCGGCCTACGAGCAGTACTTC.

The CDR3 nucleotides are TGTGCCAGCAGCTTGGGTCTAAATGAAAAACTGTTTTTT. Its protein product is CASSLGLNEKLFF. The J gene is TRBJ1-4, the V gene TRBV5-4; D remains ambiguous. CDR3 length: 13 residues. V was pared by 0 bases and J by 5 bases, with 5 bases between. Germline CDR1 is SGHNT and CDR2 is YYREEE (reference sequence).